This T cell receptor (beta chain) was identified during a study of blood T cells in healthy people across ages. The V and J ends lost 4 bases and 13 bases, in that order; junction bases with no gene match: 12. CDR1 and CDR2 (germline): MNHEY, SVGEGT. CDR3 length: 13 residues. The authors ran a second PCR of roughly 7 to 11 cycles using a sample-barcoded 5' primer and a J-beta primer mix. Through a template-switch adaptor with 12 random nucleotides, each cDNA molecule received a tag. TCRdb passed the 5' RACE reads through MiXCR, listing each CDR3 protein once. The sample has about a million distinct CDR3 sequences; roughly half are singletons.

Sequencing was performed on blood. The genes are TRBV6-2 or TRBV6-3 and TRBJ2-5, with 7 nucleotides matching TRBD1. This receptor was identified in a woman aged 60-70 years in good health. CDR3 nucleotide sequence: TGTGCCAGCAGTTCCGGGACAGTCCCTCGGGGGTACTTC. Protein sequence: CASSSGTVPRGYF.